The next 4 T cell receptor beta chains were all read from a single sample in a study of cytomegalovirus exposure and HLA in healthy donors listed by TCRdb under 2017. Libraries were made using the immunoSEQ multiplex PCR assay. A mixture of 60 forward primers for TCR Vbeta segments and 13 reverse primers for TCR Jbeta segments was used in the multiplex PCR. The immuneACCESS repertoire file appears here via TCRdb, limited to in-frame rearrangements. These files lack a portion of the clones; in checked studies, under half of the deficit traces to unresolved V genes, and the cause of the others is not known. The sample has about 120,000 clones on record, over 60% of them singletons. The ten most abundant clones make up about 3.5% of the sample. Input material: PBMCs. Receptor source: a woman between 25 and 40 years old in good health and CMV-seropositive.

This chain joins TRBV29-1 and TRBJ2-5; 8 bases match TRBD2. Germline V gene sequence: CDR1 SQVTM, CDR2 ANQGSEA. CDR3 length: 15 amino acids. Trimming at V came to 6 bases and at J to 2 bases, leaving 11 bases not matched to a gene. The CDR3 protein is CSVVRSGGAQETQYF. CDR3 nucleotide sequence: TGCAGCGTGGTGAGAAGCGGGGGTGCTCAAGAGACCCAGTACTTC.

This clone was found a few times. One end of the junction fails to match germline, which may point to a read error. The V gene is TRBV7-9, the J gene TRBJ1-2, with D maybe TRBD1 (6 bases). The V gene's germline CDR1 is SEHNR and CDR2 FQNEAQ (reference sequence). The CDR3 is 15 residues long. CDR3 DNA sequence: TGTTCCAGCAGCCCGAACAGGGTCCAGAACTATGGCTACACCTTC. This translates into CSSSPNRVQNYGYTF.

V usage is TRBV29-1 and J usage is TRBJ2-3; 8 nucleotides align to TRBD1. Per the germline V gene, CDR1 is SQVTM and CDR2 is ANQGSEA. This CDR3 has 13 amino acids. J was trimmed by 5 bases and V by 7 bases; bases with no gene match: 8. The CDR3 reads CSGYRGVRDTQYF. The CDR3 DNA follows: TGCAGCGGATACAGGGGGGTGAGAGATACGCAGTATTTT.

The chain recombines TRBV5-1 with TRBJ1-4, with D tentatively TRBD1 (6 bases). The CDR3 contains 16 residues. Trimming shortened V by 5 bases and J by 0 bases, and 14 bases separated the two germline ends. Germline CDR1 SGHRS, CDR2 YFSETQ. The CDR3 nucleotides read TGCGCCAGCAGTTCGGGACAAGTTGCAACTAATGAAAAACTGTTTTTT. It encodes CASSSGQVATNEKLFF.